This T cell receptor (beta chain) was sequenced during a study of cytotoxic CD8 clonotypes in ibrutinib-treated CLL. With 1 base removed from V and 5 bases from J, the gap between germline ends came to 5 bases. The CDR3 has 12 residues. Germline CDR1 is MNHNS and CDR2 is SASEGT. Study conclusions and caveats: Higher clonality was seen at ibrutinib response and a return toward baseline at progression.

Notes on this clone: Its target is unknown.

Sequencing used immunoSEQ multiplex PCR; TCRdb keeps in-frame clones, though not all of them. The table shows more than 85,000 clones, with 75% to 80% occurring only once. V usage is TRBV6-1 and J usage is TRBJ2-5; D is ambiguous. This specimen consisted of PBMCs, obtained after 24 months of ibrutinib treatment. The clonotype was recovered from a human donor with chronic lymphocytic leukemia. In DNA, the CDR3 is TGTGCCAGCAGTGAAGTGGCGGAGACCCAGTACTTC. Translated, it gives CASSEVAETQYF.